This record covers a single TCR beta chain. The data are from a study of shared clonotypes between healthy human individuals. The repertoire was sequenced with immunoSEQ multiplex PCR; TCRdb's copy has only in-frame clones and lacks some. The profile shows more than 2,000,000 clones, more than 80% of them singletons. V shed 1 base and J shed 5 bases, with 12 bases lying between them. Germline assignment: CDR1 SGHTS and CDR2 YDEGEE. The length of the CDR3 is 14 residues. Sequencing was done on a sample of naive CD4+ T cells from PBMCs. Regarding subset: CD45RA+ positively selected. The source of this sequence is a man aged 18-30 years in good health. Some clones in this sample may be carry-over from other donors' samples. The chain is built from TRBV5-8 and TRBJ1-1; D is unresolved. CDR3: CASSLLGRRTEAFF. CDR3 nucleotides: TGTGCCAGCAGCTTGCTAGGGAGGAGGACTGAAGCTTTCTTT.